The 6 T cell receptor beta chains below all came from one sample that was sequenced in a study of blood T cells in healthy people across ages. Through a sample-barcoded 5' primer and a J-beta primer mix, a second PCR was run for roughly 7 to 11 cycles. TCRdb re-called the 5' RACE reads with MiXCR, one entry per CDR3 protein. The data show 980,000 or so distinct CDR3 sequences, 48% seen once. Sample: blood. These receptors originate from a man younger than 40 in good health.

Details on this clonotype: An end of the junction does not agree with germline; a read error may underlie this. This chain joins TRBV20-1 and TRBJ2-7; D call uncertain. Germline CDR1 is DFQATT and CDR2 is SNEGSKA (reference sequence). This CDR3 has 11 amino acids. CDR3 in DNA: TGCAATGCTTTCAGTGGGTACGAGCAGTACTTC. Protein sequence: CNAFSGYEQYF.

This clonotype turned up a few times. V gene TRBV6-1 combines with J gene TRBJ2-5; TRBD2 is a possible D gene (5 bases). The CDR3 totals 12 residues. From germline, CDR1 is MNHNS and CDR2 SASEGT. Trimming cost V 3 bases and J 4 bases, with 6 bases left between them. CDR3 DNA sequence: TGTGCCAGCAGTGAGAGCGGAGAGACCCAGTACTTC. Residues: CASSESGETQYF.

This chain uses TRBV5-4 with TRBJ2-3; TRBD2 agrees at 9 bases. After removal of 0 bases from V and 5 bases from J, the junction contained 7 bases not matched to a gene. The germline V gene encodes CDR1 SGHNT and CDR2 YYREEE (reference sequence). This CDR3 is built from 16 residues. CDR3 protein: CASSLVLRGGGDTQYF. The CDR3 nucleotides are TGTGCCAGCAGCTTGGTGTTGCGGGGGGGAGGAGATACGCAGTATTTT.

This clonotype occurred many times. The rearrangement joins TRBV7-8 to TRBJ2-3; D is perhaps TRBD1 (6 bases). The CDR3 loop spans 19 amino acids. Germline V lookup: CDR1 SGHVS, CDR2 FQNEAQ. V was cut by 7 bases and J by 5 bases, with 31 bases left in between. CDR3 residues: CASNQYRAGLSPRVDTQYF. CDR3 nucleotides: TGTGCCAGCAACCAATACAGGGCCGGCCTTTCCCCTCGGGTAGATACGCAGTATTTT. The full variable domain, rest sourced from reference TRBV7-8 and TRBJ2-3, is GAGVSQSPRYKVAKRGQDVALRCDPISGHVSLFWYQQALGQGPEFLTYFQNEAQLDKSGLPSDRFFAERPEGSVSTLKIQRTQQEDSAVYLCASNQYRAGLSPRVDTQYFGPGTRLTVL.

The genes are TRBV9 and TRBJ2-3; the D is unclear. V was trimmed by 0 bases and J by 2 bases, leaving 10 bases between them. CDR1 SGDLS and CDR2 YYNGEE come from the germline V gene. This CDR3 comprises 15 residues. The CDR3 DNA follows: TGTGCCAGCAGCGTAGGTAGCCTATTCACAGATACGCAGTATTTT. This encodes CASSVGSLFTDTQYF. Looking up the rest from reference TRBV9 and TRBJ2-3 gives the full variable domain: DSGVTQTPKHLITATGQRVTLRCSPRSGDLSVYWYQQSLDQGLQFLIQYYNGEERAKGNILERFSAQQFPDLHSELNLSSLELGDSALYFCASSVGSLFTDTQYFGPGTRLTVL.

This clonotype was picked up a small number of times. The V call is TRBV6-5, the J call TRBJ2-7, with 12 bases that match TRBD2. Trimming removed 2 bases from V and 3 bases from J; junction bases left unmatched: 8. The germline V gene encodes CDR1 MNHEY and CDR2 SVGAGI. The CDR3 sequence is 17 residues long. CDR3 nucleotide sequence: TGTGCCAGCAGTTACAGATGGACTAGCGGGGATTTCTACGAGCAGTACTTC. This translates into CASSYRWTSGDFYEQYF.